A selection of T cell receptor beta chains follows, all from one sample in a study of T-cell reconstitution after alpha-beta-depleted transplantation in children. TCRdb reprocessed the PCR reads with MiXCR, giving one entry per CDR3 protein. Among some 300,000 distinct CDR3 sequences listed, 10% were seen once. The source was PBMCs, collected before TCRalphabeta/CD19-depleted stem cell transplant. These receptors all come from a boy younger than two with acute myeloid leukemia, due to receive a stem cell transplant. The CDR3 runs from the conserved cysteine through the conserved F or W. Fields, in order: J gene, clone size, V gene, D gene, CDR3 DNA, CDR3 protein. D genes are given only for firm matches. Not every row has a clone size; where given, it reads once, few, many or a size class.

j_gene: TRBJ2-5; abundance: many; v_gene: TRBV20-1; d_gene: .; CDR3nt: TGCAGTGCTAGAGATCGGGGGCTTGGAGAGTACTTC; CDR3aa: CSARDRGLGEYF
j_gene: TRBJ1-6; abundance: .; v_gene: TRBV27; d_gene: .; CDR3nt: TGTGCCAGCAGTTCCCACAGGGTTAACAATTCACCCCTCCACTTT; CDR3aa: CASSSHRVNNSPLHF
j_gene: TRBJ2-3; abundance: few; v_gene: TRBV4-3; d_gene: .; CDR3nt: TGCGCCAGCAGCCAAGGCCCTCCTACCCGGCGCACAGATACGCAGTATTTT; CDR3aa: CASSQGPPTRRTDTQYF
j_gene: TRBJ2-7; abundance: many; v_gene: TRBV7-2; d_gene: .; CDR3nt: TGTGCCAGCAGCGGCTGGGGGGACTACGAGCAGTACTTC; CDR3aa: CASSGWGDYEQYF
j_gene: TRBJ2-7; abundance: many; v_gene: TRBV12-3/TRBV12-4; d_gene: .; CDR3nt: TGTGCCAGCAGTTTAGCTTTAGGGGGGATTCTACACTACGAGCAGTACTTC; CDR3aa: CASSLALGGILHYEQYF
j_gene: TRBJ1-5; abundance: .; v_gene: TRBV10-3; d_gene: .; CDR3nt: TGTGCCATCAGTGAGGCCTTAGACCGTGCGCCCCAGCATTTT; CDR3aa: CAISEALDRAPQHF
j_gene: TRBJ2-3; abundance: many; v_gene: TRBV4-1; d_gene: .; CDR3nt: TGCGCCAGCAGCCAACCCGGAAGCGCAGATACGCAGTATTTT; CDR3aa: CASSQPGSADTQYF
j_gene: TRBJ2-7; abundance: many; v_gene: TRBV20-1; d_gene: TRBD2; CDR3nt: TGCAGTGCTAGACTAGCGGACCACTACGAGCAGTACTTC; CDR3aa: CSARLADHYEQYF
j_gene: TRBJ2-5; abundance: few; v_gene: TRBV24-1; d_gene: TRBD1; CDR3nt: TGTGCCACCAGTGCCTCGGACAGGGGACGGAAAGAGACCCAGTACTTC; CDR3aa: CATSASDRGRKETQYF
j_gene: TRBJ2-7; abundance: many; v_gene: TRBV5-5; d_gene: TRBD2; CDR3nt: TGTGCCAGCAGCTTGGGACTAGCGGGAGCCCCGGTGTACTTC; CDR3aa: CASSLGLAGAPVYF